Listed below are T cell receptor beta chains from one sample, sequenced in a study of T cell responses to AZD1222 COVID-19 vaccine. Sequencing used immunoSEQ multiplex PCR; TCRdb keeps in-frame clones, though not all of them. The data hold about 47,000 clones, with roughly three quarters observed a single time. Specimen: peripheral blood, collected on day 0 of MenACWY control vaccination. All receptors derive from an adult in good health. Both conserved end residues are part of each CDR3. D genes are given only for firm matches. Expanded clones are given a class, and other clones once, few, many or no size at all.

D: NA
size: NA
J: TRBJ2-6
V: TRBV19
DNA: TGTGCCAGTATTCCCCCGGGTGGGGCCAACGTCCTGACTTTC
CDR3: CASIPPGGANVLTF

D: NA
size: few
J: TRBJ1-1
V: TRBV7-3
DNA: TGTGCCAGCAGCCCCCCCGGGATAGAGGGAACTGAAGCTTTCTTT
CDR3: CASSPPGIEGTEAFF

D: NA
size: NA
J: TRBJ1-6
V: TRBV5-4
DNA: TGTGCCAGCAGCTTTGCCGGGCGGGATTCACCCCTCCACTTT
CDR3: CASSFAGRDSPLHF

D: NA
size: NA
J: TRBJ1-4
V: TRBV30
DNA: TGTGCCTGGAGTGTAAATGGGGCGGGGTGGGGTGAAAAACTGTTTTTT
CDR3: CAWSVNGAGWGEKLFF

D: NA
size: NA
J: TRBJ2-5
V: TRBV12-5
DNA: TGTGCTAGTGGTTCCCCACGAGGGGCCCAAGAGACCCAGTACTTC
CDR3: CASGSPRGAQETQYF

D: TRBD1
size: NA
J: TRBJ1-1
V: TRBV28
DNA: TGTGCCAGCCTGGGACAGGGAAGATCTGAAGCTTTCTTT
CDR3: CASLGQGRSEAFF

D: NA
size: NA
J: TRBJ1-5
V: TRBV2
DNA: TGTGCCACCAAAGACAGCAGAAATCAGCCCCAGCATTTT
CDR3: CATKDSRNQPQHF

D: TRBD1
size: NA
J: TRBJ1-2
V: TRBV18
DNA: TGTGCCAGCTCACCACCGGGACAGGGGATGGATGGCTACACCTTC
CDR3: CASSPPGQGMDGYTF

D: TRBD2
size: NA
J: TRBJ2-5
V: TRBV30
DNA: TGTGCCTGGAGTAACATAGCGGGACTTATGGAGACCCAGTACTTC
CDR3: CAWSNIAGLMETQYF

D: NA
size: NA
J: TRBJ1-5
V: TRBV27
DNA: TGTGCCAGCAGCCTAAGGGGACGGGGCAATCAGCCCCAGCATTTT
CDR3: CASSLRGRGNQPQHF

D: TRBD2
size: NA
J: TRBJ2-3
V: TRBV24-1
DNA: TGTGCCACCAGTAATAGCGGGTACACAGATACGCAGTATTTT
CDR3: CATSNSGYTDTQYF

D: NA
size: NA
J: TRBJ1-1
V: TRBV18
DNA: TGTGCCAGCTCACCACCGGCAGGGGTCACTGAAGCTTTCTTT
CDR3: CASSPPAGVTEAFF

D: NA
size: NA
J: TRBJ1-5
V: TRBV30
DNA: TGTGCCTGGAGAGGGCCAGGGGCGTCTCAGCCCCAGCATTTT
CDR3: CAWRGPGASQPQHF

D: TRBD2
size: few
J: TRBJ2-5
V: TRBV5-1
DNA: TGCGCCAGCAGCTTGACCAGCGGGGGACAGACCCAGTACTTC
CDR3: CASSLTSGGQTQYF

D: TRBD2
size: NA
J: TRBJ2-5
V: TRBV3-1/TRBV3-2
DNA: TGTGCCAGCAGTCGAGGACTAGCGGGCGGGCAAGAGACCCAGTACTTC
CDR3: CASSRGLAGGQETQYF

D: NA
size: NA
J: TRBJ1-1
V: TRBV19
DNA: TGTGCCAGTAGTATTTACAAGGGTCCCACTGAAGCTTTCTTT
CDR3: CASSIYKGPTEAFF

D: NA
size: NA
J: TRBJ1-1
V: TRBV7-9
DNA: TGTGCCAGCAGCCACGTGGGGGTCGATGCTGAAGCTTTCTTT
CDR3: CASSHVGVDAEAFF

D: TRBD2
size: NA
J: TRBJ2-1
V: TRBV6-4
DNA: TGTGCCAGCAGTGACCCTATCAGTAGCGGGAGGGCCTACAATGAGCAGTTCTTC
CDR3: CASSDPISSGRAYNEQFF

D: NA
size: NA
J: TRBJ2-5
V: TRBV7-6
DNA: TGTGCCAGCAGCTTAGTGGTCAGGGGATACCAAGAGACCCAGTACTTC
CDR3: CASSLVVRGYQETQYF

D: NA
size: NA
J: TRBJ2-2
V: TRBV11-2
DNA: TGTGCCAGCAGCTTAGAGGGGGCCAGGGGTGGAGGCGGGGAGCTGTTTTTT
CDR3: CASSLEGARGGGGELFF

D: NA
size: NA
J: TRBJ2-7
V: TRBV5-6
DNA: TGTGCCAGCAGCTTGTTGCTCCGCAGGAGCTCCTACGAGCAGTACTTC
CDR3: CASSLLLRRSSYEQYF

D: NA
size: NA
J: TRBJ1-5
V: TRBV18
DNA: TGTGCCAGCTCACCACAATCCGGATCGCCACCCCAGCATTTT
CDR3: CASSPQSGSPPQHF

D: TRBD1
size: NA
J: TRBJ1-3
V: TRBV6-6
DNA: TGTGCCAGCAGTTACCCTACAGGGGTCGGTGGAAACACCATATATTTT
CDR3: CASSYPTGVGGNTIYF

D: NA
size: NA
J: TRBJ2-1
V: TRBV15
DNA: TGTGCCACCAGCAGGGAGGCCGAAGGCTCCTACAATGAGCAGTTCTTC
CDR3: CATSREAEGSYNEQFF

D: NA
size: NA
J: TRBJ2-3
V: TRBV11-1
DNA: TGTGCCAGCAGCTTAGGGGGGAGGACGCAGTATTTT
CDR3: CASSLGGRTQYF

D: NA
size: NA
J: TRBJ1-4
V: TRBV9
DNA: TGTGCCAGCAGCGTAGGGGGGGACCGAACAACTAATGAAAAACTGTTTTTT
CDR3: CASSVGGDRTTNEKLFF

D: TRBD1
size: NA
J: TRBJ2-3
V: TRBV11-2
DNA: TGTGCCAGCAGCCTTGTACAGGGGGCCGGGGATACGCAGTATTTT
CDR3: CASSLVQGAGDTQYF

D: TRBD1
size: NA
J: TRBJ1-5
V: TRBV6-1
DNA: TGTGCCAGCAGTGCCGGGACAGGGGGGCATAGCAATCAGCCCCAGCATTTT
CDR3: CASSAGTGGHSNQPQHF

D: NA
size: NA
J: TRBJ2-7
V: TRBV15
DNA: TGTGCCACCAGCAGAGATGGGATGGATGAGCAGTACTTC
CDR3: CATSRDGMDEQYF

D: NA
size: NA
J: TRBJ1-2
V: TRBV6-5
DNA: TGTGCCAGCAGTTACTCTGAGGGTATGGGCTACACCTTC
CDR3: CASSYSEGMGYTF

D: NA
size: NA
J: TRBJ2-3
V: TRBV7-2
DNA: TGTGCCAGCAGCTTGGGATACGGCACAGATACGCAGTATTTT
CDR3: CASSLGYGTDTQYF

D: NA
size: NA
J: TRBJ2-7
V: TRBV6-4
DNA: TGTGCCAGCAGGCGGGACTCCCTCAAAGGCTACTACGAGCAGTACTTC
CDR3: CASRRDSLKGYYEQYF

D: NA
size: few
J: TRBJ1-1
V: TRBV6-4
DNA: TGTGCCAGCAGTGCCTCTAGAGGCACTGAAGCTTTCTTT
CDR3: CASSASRGTEAFF

D: TRBD2
size: NA
J: TRBJ2-1
V: TRBV5-1
DNA: TGCGCCAGCAGCCGAGCCCCCGGAGCGGGAGGGCAAGGCGAGCAGTTCTTC
CDR3: CASSRAPGAGGQGEQFF

D: NA
size: NA
J: TRBJ2-1
V: TRBV4-2
DNA: TGTGCCAGCAGCCCCCCTTCAGCGGACGACAATGAGCAGTTCTTC
CDR3: CASSPPSADDNEQFF

D: NA
size: NA
J: TRBJ2-3
V: TRBV20-1
DNA: TGCAGTGCTCGTGGGGTAACAGATACGCAGTATTTT
CDR3: CSARGVTDTQYF

D: NA
size: NA
J: TRBJ1-1
V: TRBV3-1/TRBV3-2
DNA: TGTGCCAGCAGCCAAAAACTGAACACTGAAGCTTTCTTT
CDR3: CASSQKLNTEAFF

D: NA
size: NA
J: TRBJ2-5
V: TRBV4-1
DNA: TGCGCCAGCAGCCAAGCGCCAGCCCAAGAGACCCAGTACTTC
CDR3: CASSQAPAQETQYF

D: NA
size: NA
J: TRBJ2-7
V: TRBV14
DNA: TGTGCCAGCAGCCGATACCGGGACAACCCCGTCTACGAGCAGTACTTC
CDR3: CASSRYRDNPVYEQYF

D: TRBD2
size: NA
J: TRBJ2-5
V: TRBV28
DNA: TGTGCCAGCAGCCAATCCACAAGCGGGGTGGAGACCCAGTACTTC
CDR3: CASSQSTSGVETQYF

D: TRBD1
size: NA
J: TRBJ1-6
V: TRBV14
DNA: TGTGCCAGCAGACAAAATACAGGGGGCGGTCATTCACCCCTCCACTTT
CDR3: CASRQNTGGGHSPLHF

D: NA
size: NA
J: TRBJ1-6
V: TRBV29-1
DNA: TGCAGCGTTGGGGGGGATAATTCACCCCTCCACTTT
CDR3: CSVGGDNSPLHF

D: TRBD2
size: NA
J: TRBJ2-3
V: TRBV28
DNA: TGTGCCAGCAGTTCCCTGAGCGGGAGTGGGACAGATACGCAGTATTTT
CDR3: CASSSLSGSGTDTQYF

D: TRBD1
size: NA
J: TRBJ1-5
V: TRBV27
DNA: TGTGCCAGCACTATACAGGGGGCGGGCCAGCCCCAGCATTTT
CDR3: CASTIQGAGQPQHF

D: NA
size: NA
J: TRBJ1-1
V: TRBV6-1
DNA: TGTGCCAGCAGTGAAAAGAGGGGCACTGAAGCTTTCTTT
CDR3: CASSEKRGTEAFF

D: NA
size: few
J: TRBJ1-5
V: TRBV6-5
DNA: TGTGCCAGCAGCCAGGACAGTAGCAATCAGCCCCAGCATTTT
CDR3: CASSQDSSNQPQHF

D: NA
size: few
J: TRBJ1-1
V: TRBV6-1
DNA: TGTGCCAGCAGTGAAACCACGCAGGCGAACACTGAAGCTTTCTTT
CDR3: CASSETTQANTEAFF